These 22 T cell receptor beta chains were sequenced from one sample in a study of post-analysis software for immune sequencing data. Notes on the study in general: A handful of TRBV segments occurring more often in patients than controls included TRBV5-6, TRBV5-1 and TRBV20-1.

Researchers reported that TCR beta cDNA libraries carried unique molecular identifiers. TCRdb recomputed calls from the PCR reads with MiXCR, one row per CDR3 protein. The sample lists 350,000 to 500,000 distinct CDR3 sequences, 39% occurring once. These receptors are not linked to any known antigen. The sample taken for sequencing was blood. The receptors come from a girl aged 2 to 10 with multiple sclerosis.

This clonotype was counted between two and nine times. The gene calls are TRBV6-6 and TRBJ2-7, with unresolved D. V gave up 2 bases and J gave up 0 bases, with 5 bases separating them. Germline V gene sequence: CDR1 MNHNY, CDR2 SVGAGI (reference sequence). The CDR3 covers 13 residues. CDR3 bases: TGTGCCAGCAGTTACCCGCCCTCCTACGAGCAGTACTTC. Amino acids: CASSYPPSYEQYF.

The CDR3 here is CASSFEAAGGYNEQFF. The CDR3 DNA reads TGTGCCAGCAGTTTCGAGGCAGCGGGGGGGTACAATGAGCAGTTCTTC. This chain joins TRBV12-3 or TRBV12-4 and TRBJ2-1; TRBD2 matches 10 bases. The junction had 6 bases not matched to a gene; V was cut back by 3 bases and J by 4 bases. The CDR3 loop spans 16 amino acids.

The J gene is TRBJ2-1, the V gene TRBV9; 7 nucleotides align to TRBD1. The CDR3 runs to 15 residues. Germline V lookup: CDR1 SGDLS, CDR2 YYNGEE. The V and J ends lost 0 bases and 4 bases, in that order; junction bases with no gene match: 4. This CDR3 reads CASSVEGARYNEQFF. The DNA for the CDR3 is TGTGCCAGCAGCGTAGAGGGGGCGCGGTACAATGAGCAGTTCTTC.

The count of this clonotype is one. The CDR3 DNA reads as TGTGCCAGCAGCCAGTCACGGGGCTTTCAGTACTTC. Protein: CASSQSRGFQYF. The chain joins TRBV4-2 to TRBJ2-4; the D call may be TRBD1 or TRBD2 (5 bases each). CDR1 and CDR2 (germline): LGHNA, YNFKEQ. Trimming took off 3 bases at V and 11 bases at J, with 11 bases between the two ends. The CDR3 totals 12 residues.

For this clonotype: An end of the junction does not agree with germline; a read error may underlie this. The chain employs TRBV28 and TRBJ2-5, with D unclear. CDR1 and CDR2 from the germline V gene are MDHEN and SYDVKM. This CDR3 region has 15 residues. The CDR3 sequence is CAGSLRAPPKETQYF. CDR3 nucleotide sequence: TGTGCCGGCAGTTTAAGGGCACCCCCGAAAGAGACCCAGTACTTC.

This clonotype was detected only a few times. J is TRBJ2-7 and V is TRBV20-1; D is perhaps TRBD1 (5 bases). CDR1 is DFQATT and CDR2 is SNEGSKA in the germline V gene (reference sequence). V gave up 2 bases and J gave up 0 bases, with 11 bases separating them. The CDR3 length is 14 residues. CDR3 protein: CSARRQLSSYEQYF. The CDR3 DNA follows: TGCAGTGCTAGACGACAGCTAAGCTCCTACGAGCAGTACTTC.

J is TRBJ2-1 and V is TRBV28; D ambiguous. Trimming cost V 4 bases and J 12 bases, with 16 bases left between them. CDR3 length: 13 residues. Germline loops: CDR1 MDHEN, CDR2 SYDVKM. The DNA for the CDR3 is TGTGCCAGCAGTTCCTGGGCCGTTGTGGGGCAGTTCTTC. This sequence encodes CASSSWAVVGQFF.

CDR3 in amino acids: CAIRPPGNTEAFF. In nucleotides, the CDR3 is TGTGCCATCAGGCCTCCGGGGAACACTGAAGCTTTCTTT. The rearrangement uses TRBV10-3 and TRBJ1-1; D gene unclear. Germline V gene lookup returns CDR1 ENHRY and CDR2 SYGVKD. The CDR3 is 13 amino acids. V was shortened by 6 bases and J by 1 base, with 9 bases between the two germline ends.

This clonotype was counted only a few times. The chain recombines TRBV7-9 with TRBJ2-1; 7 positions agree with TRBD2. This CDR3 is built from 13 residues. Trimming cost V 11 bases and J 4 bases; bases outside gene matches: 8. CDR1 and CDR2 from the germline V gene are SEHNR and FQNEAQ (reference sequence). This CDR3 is CAGGSSGYNEQFF. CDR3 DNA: TGTGCCGGAGGGTCTAGCGGTTACAATGAGCAGTTCTTC. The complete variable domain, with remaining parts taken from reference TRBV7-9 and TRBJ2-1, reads DTGVSQNPRHKITKRGQNVTFRCDPISEHNRLYWYRQTLGQGPEFLTYFQNEAQLEKSRLLSDRFSAERPKGSFSTLEIQRTEQGDSAMYLCAGGSSGYNEQFFGPGTRLTVL.

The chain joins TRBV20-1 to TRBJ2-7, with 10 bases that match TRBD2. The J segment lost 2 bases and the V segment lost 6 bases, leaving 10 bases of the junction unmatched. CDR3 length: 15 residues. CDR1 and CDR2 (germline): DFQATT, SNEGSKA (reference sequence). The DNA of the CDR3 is TGCAGTGCGTCAGAACTAGCGGGGCCCACCTACGAGCAGTACTTC. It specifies CSASELAGPTYEQYF.

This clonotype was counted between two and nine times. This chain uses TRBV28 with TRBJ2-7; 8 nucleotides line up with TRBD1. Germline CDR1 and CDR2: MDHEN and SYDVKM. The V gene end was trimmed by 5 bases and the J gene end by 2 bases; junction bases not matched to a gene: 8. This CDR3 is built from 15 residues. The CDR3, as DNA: TGTGCCAGCAGTAGATCCGGGACAGGCCCCTACGAGCAGTACTTC. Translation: CASSRSGTGPYEQYF.

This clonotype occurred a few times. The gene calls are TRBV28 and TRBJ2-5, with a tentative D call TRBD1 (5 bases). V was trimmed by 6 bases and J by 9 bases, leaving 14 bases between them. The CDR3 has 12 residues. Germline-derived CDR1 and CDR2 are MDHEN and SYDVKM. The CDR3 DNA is TGTGCCAGCAGCCGAACGCAGGGTCCCCAGTACTTC. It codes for CASSRTQGPQYF.

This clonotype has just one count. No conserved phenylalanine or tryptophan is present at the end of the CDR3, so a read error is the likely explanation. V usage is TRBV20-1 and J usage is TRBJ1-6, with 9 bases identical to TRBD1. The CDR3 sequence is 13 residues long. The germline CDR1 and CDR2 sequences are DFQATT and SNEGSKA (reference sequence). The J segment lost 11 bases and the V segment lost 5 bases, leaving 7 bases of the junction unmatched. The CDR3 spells CSAFGTGNPPLHV. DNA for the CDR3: TGCAGTGCTTTCGGGACAGGGAATCCACCCCTCCACGTT.

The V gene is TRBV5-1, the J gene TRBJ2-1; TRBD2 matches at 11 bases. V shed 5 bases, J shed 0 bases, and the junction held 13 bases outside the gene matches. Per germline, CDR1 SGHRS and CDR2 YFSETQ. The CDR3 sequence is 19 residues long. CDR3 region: CASSLIAGGPPSSYNEQFF. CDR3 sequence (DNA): TGCGCCAGCAGTCTTATAGCGGGGGGGCCTCCTAGCTCCTACAATGAGCAGTTCTTC.

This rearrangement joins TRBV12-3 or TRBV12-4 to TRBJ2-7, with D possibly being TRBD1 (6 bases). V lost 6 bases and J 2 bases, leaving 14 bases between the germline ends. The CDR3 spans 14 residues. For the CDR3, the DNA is TGTGCCAGCAGACCTACAGGGTATACCTACGAGCAGTACTTC. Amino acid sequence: CASRPTGYTYEQYF.

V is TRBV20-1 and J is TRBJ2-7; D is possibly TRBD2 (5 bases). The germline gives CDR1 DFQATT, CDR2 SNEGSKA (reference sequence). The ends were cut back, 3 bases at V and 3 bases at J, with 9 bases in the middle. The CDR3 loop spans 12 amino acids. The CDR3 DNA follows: TGCAGTGCTAGGGACGGGGACTACGAGCAGTACTTC. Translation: CSARDGDYEQYF.

The CDR3, as DNA: TGCAGCGTTGAAGGGCTTATGAACACTGAAGCTTTCTTT. It codes for CSVEGLMNTEAFF. The V call is TRBV29-1, the J call TRBJ1-1; D unclear. Germline CDR1 reads SQVTM; CDR2 reads ANQGSEA. Between the trimmed V and J ends, which lost 1 base and 0 bases, there was a span of 6 bases. The CDR3 sequence is 13 residues long. Complete variable domain (other parts from reference TRBV29-1 and TRBJ1-1): SAVISQKPSRDICQRGTSLTIQCQVDSQVTMMFWYRQQPGQSLTLIATANQGSEATYESGFVIDKFPISRPNLTFSTLTVSNMSPEDSSIYLCSVEGLMNTEAFFGQGTRLTVV.

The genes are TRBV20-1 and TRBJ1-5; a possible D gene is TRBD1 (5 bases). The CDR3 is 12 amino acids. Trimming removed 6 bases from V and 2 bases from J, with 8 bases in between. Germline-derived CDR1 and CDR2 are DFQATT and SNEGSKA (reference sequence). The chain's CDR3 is CSAGGGNQPQHF. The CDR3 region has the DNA TGCAGTGCGGGGGGAGGCAATCAGCCCCAGCATTTT.

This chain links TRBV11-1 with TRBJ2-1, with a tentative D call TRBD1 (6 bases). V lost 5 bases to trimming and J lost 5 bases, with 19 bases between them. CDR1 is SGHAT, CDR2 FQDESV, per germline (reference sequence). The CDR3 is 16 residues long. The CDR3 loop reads CASSVQTGTRNNEQFF. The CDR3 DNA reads TGTGCCAGCAGCGTCCAAACCGGGACAAGAAACAATGAGCAGTTCTTC.

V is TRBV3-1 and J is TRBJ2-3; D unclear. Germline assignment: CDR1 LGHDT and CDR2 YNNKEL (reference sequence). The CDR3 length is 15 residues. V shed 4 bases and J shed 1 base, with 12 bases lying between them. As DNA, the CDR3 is TGTGCCAGCAGCCCGAACCCCGCACGCACAGATACGCAGTATTTT. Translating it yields CASSPNPARTDTQYF.

This CDR3 reads CAWSDKYGYTF. In DNA, the CDR3 is TGTGCCTGGAGTGATAAATATGGCTACACCTTC. This sequence joins TRBV30 and TRBJ1-2; D gene ambiguous. In germline, CDR1 is GTSNPN, CDR2 SVGIG (reference sequence). This CDR3 has 11 residues. V was pared by 1 base and J by 5 bases, with 5 bases between.

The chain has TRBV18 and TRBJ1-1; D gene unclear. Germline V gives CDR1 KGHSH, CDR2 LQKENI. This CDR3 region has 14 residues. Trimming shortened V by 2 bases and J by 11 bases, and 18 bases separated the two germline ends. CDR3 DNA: TGTGCCAGCTCACCAGGGGATGGTGGTTTCGCGGCTTTCTTT. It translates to CASSPGDGGFAAFF.